The 28 T cell receptor beta chains listed next were all sequenced from one sample in a study of T-cell reconstitution after alpha-beta-depleted transplantation in children. Unique molecular identifiers were built into the TCRbeta library. TCRdb reanalysed the PCR reads using MiXCR and keeps one entry per CDR3 protein. The profile shows about 690,000 distinct CDR3 sequences, roughly 15% of them singletons. Sequencing was performed on PBMCs from the stem cell graft donor, taken from the stem cell graft. These receptors were taken from a human donor who donated a stem cell graft to a child with acute myeloid leukemia.

In this sample, this clonotype turned up a few times. The V call is TRBV6-2 or TRBV6-3, the J call TRBJ1-5, with 8 positions matching TRBD1. The CDR3 totals 16 residues. Trimming cost V 2 bases and J 0 bases; bases outside gene matches: 3. Germline V gene sequence: CDR1 MNHEY, CDR2 SVGEGT. The CDR3 coding sequence is TGTGCCAGCAGTTACCCCAGGGGGCGTAGCAATCAGCCCCAGCATTTT. Its protein is CASSYPRGRSNQPQHF.

This clonotype has ten or more counts. The DNA of the CDR3 is TGCAGTGCTAGAGGGTCCACAGATACGCAGTATTTT. This codes for CSARGSTDTQYF. The chain has TRBV20-1 and TRBJ2-3; D ambiguous. V lost 1 base to trimming and J lost 2 bases, with 4 bases between them. This CDR3 region has 12 residues. From germline, CDR1 is DFQATT and CDR2 SNEGSKA (reference sequence).

This clonotype was seen only a few times. The DNA of the CDR3 is TGTGCCAGCAGCGAGGCGCCCGGGGGGTTCTACGAGCAGTACTTC. Amino acid sequence: CASSEAPGGFYEQYF. The chain couples TRBV9 to TRBJ2-7, with TRBD2 matching over 7 bases. CDR1 and CDR2 from the germline V gene are SGDLS and YYNGEE. V lost 3 bases to trimming and J lost 3 bases; unmatched junction nucleotides: 9. CDR3 length: 15 amino acids.

Only a few counts were recorded for this clonotype. J is TRBJ2-5 and V is TRBV18; the D is unclear. Per germline, CDR1 KGHSH and CDR2 LQKENI. V gave up 0 bases and J gave up 5 bases, with 7 bases separating them. The length of the CDR3 is 13 residues. CDR3 DNA: TGTGCCAGCTCACCACCGTCTCGGGAGACCCAGTACTTC. It yields the protein CASSPPSRETQYF.

In nucleotides, the CDR3 is TGTGCCAGCAGACTCTCTGGAAACACCATATATTTT. This codes for CASRLSGNTIYF. The rearrangement joins TRBV12-3 or TRBV12-4 to TRBJ1-3; D unclear. V was trimmed by 6 bases and J by 0 bases, leaving 3 bases between them. The CDR3 extends over 12 amino acids.

V is TRBV7-9 and J is TRBJ1-1, with D possibly TRBD1 on 6 matching bases. The germline V gene encodes CDR1 SEHNR and CDR2 FQNEAQ (reference sequence). V was cut by 7 bases and J by 0 bases, with 18 bases left in between. CDR3 length: 16 amino acids. The CDR3 loop is CASIFTATGMNTEAFF. The CDR3 nucleotides read TGTGCCAGCATCTTTACGGCTACAGGGATGAACACTGAAGCTTTCTTT.

The rearrangement uses TRBV7-2 and TRBJ2-7; D tentatively fits TRBD1 or TRBD2 (6 bases each). Germline V CDR1 and CDR2: SGHTA, FQGNSA. The CDR3 covers 15 residues. Trimming took 5 bases from V and 2 from J, leaving 16 bases between them. This chain's CDR3 is CASSGGLAGTYEQYF. CDR3 coding DNA: TGTGCCAGCAGCGGGGGGCTCGCAGGCACCTACGAGCAGTACTTC.

Only a few counts were recorded for this clonotype. This chain connects TRBV7-6 to TRBJ2-3; D may be TRBD2 (5 bases). V lost 3 bases to trimming and J lost 6 bases, with 22 bases between them. Germline V gene lookup returns CDR1 SGHVS and CDR2 FNYEAQ. There are 17 residues in the CDR3. The CDR3 region has the DNA TGTGCCAGCAGCTTGTCCAGCGGCGTCCGCCCGGTGGATACGCAGTATTTT. Its protein product is CASSLSSGVRPVDTQYF.

This clonotype was found a few times. The chain combines TRBV13 with TRBJ2-1; D possibly corresponds to TRBD1 (6 bases). Looked up from germline, CDR1 is PRHDT and CDR2 is FYEKMQ (reference sequence). The V end was cut by 4 bases, the J end by 3 bases, with 34 bases between. The CDR3 spans 22 residues. CDR3 sequence reads: CASSSLKYSKYQTGRNYNEQFF. CDR3 nucleotides: TGTGCCAGCAGCTCGCTCAAATACTCCAAGTACCAAACAGGGAGAAACTACAATGAGCAGTTCTTC.

In this sample, this clonotype turned up a few times. The rearrangement links TRBV24-1 to TRBJ2-3; D is tentatively TRBD1 or TRBD2 (5 bases each). V gave up 5 bases and J gave up 4 bases, with 15 bases separating them. This CDR3 contains 15 residues. The V gene's germline CDR1 is KGHDR and CDR2 SFDVKD. The CDR3 sequence: CATSVTQGEADTQYF. In DNA, the CDR3 is TGTGCCACCAGTGTCACCCAGGGAGAGGCAGATACGCAGTATTTT.

This clonotype came up once. This may arise from a read error, as a much more abundant clone is one base away. The chain recombines TRBV7-2 with TRBJ1-2, with D possibly being TRBD1 (5 bases). CDR1 and CDR2 from the germline V gene are SGHTA and FQGNSA. The CDR3 totals 13 residues. Deletions cut 5 bases from V and 4 bases from J, with 11 bases between. The CDR3 DNA sequence: TGTGCCAGCAGCGTTCCGGGGGTCTATGGCTACACCTTC. It codes for CASSVPGVYGYTF.

This sequence joins TRBV4-1 and TRBJ2-5; the match to TRBD1 covers 8 bases. CDR1 is MGHRA and CDR2 is YSYEKL in the germline V gene. This CDR3 is 14 amino acids long. J gave up 2 bases and V 4 bases, and 3 bases lay outside the gene matches. CDR3 sequence: CASSRTGGQETQYF. In nucleotides, the CDR3 is TGCGCCAGCAGCCGCACAGGGGGTCAAGAGACCCAGTACTTC.

This clonotype was recorded many times. The chain couples TRBV20-1 to TRBJ2-5; 7 positions match TRBD2. V gave up 5 bases and J gave up 3 bases; unmatched junction bases: 12. Per the germline V gene, CDR1 is DFQATT and CDR2 is SNEGSKA (reference sequence). The CDR3 has 15 amino acids. The CDR3 nucleotides are TGCAGTGCTCACCAGGCGTCTAGCGGCAAAGAGACCCAGTACTTC. Encoded protein: CSAHQASSGKETQYF.

The chain recombines TRBV4-2 with TRBJ1-5; the D is unclear. Trimming took off 4 bases at V and 9 bases at J, with 25 bases between the two ends. The CDR3 covers 17 residues. The germline V gene has CDR1 LGHNA and CDR2 YNFKEQ. For the CDR3, the DNA is TGTGCCAGCAGCCCAACAAGAGAGACGGGCGGCGGGATGCCCCAGCATTTT. Translating gives CASSPTRETGGGMPQHF.

J is TRBJ2-1 and V is TRBV11-1; unclear D gene. The CDR3 extends over 16 amino acids. The V end was cut by 2 bases, the J end by 2 bases, with 13 bases between. CDR1 is SGHAT and CDR2 is FQDESV in the germline V gene (reference sequence). The CDR3 spells CASSLRENIAYNEQFF. The CDR3 nucleotides are TGTGCCAGCAGCTTACGCGAGAATATAGCCTACAATGAGCAGTTCTTC.

This clonotype was detected ten times or more. The V gene is TRBV29-1, the J gene TRBJ1-1, with D perhaps TRBD1 (6 bases). The CDR3 extends over 15 amino acids. V was trimmed by 0 bases and J by 1 base, leaving 12 bases between them. Germline V CDR1 and CDR2: SQVTM, ANQGSEA. DNA for the CDR3: TGCAGCGTTGAAGATAAGGGCAGGGGGAACACTGAAGCTTTCTTT. It codes for CSVEDKGRGNTEAFF.

This clonotype came up a few times. The chain carries TRBV27 and TRBJ2-3; D is uncertain. The CDR3 sequence is 11 residues long. The V gene lost 10 bases and the J gene lost 4 bases, with 9 bases spanning the gap. Germline V gene lookup returns CDR1 MNHEY and CDR2 SMNVEV (reference sequence). The DNA for the CDR3 is TGTGCCACCTATTCAGCAGATACGCAGTATTTT. Amino acids: CATYSADTQYF.

The chain links TRBV12-3 or TRBV12-4 to TRBJ2-1; 8 positions agree with TRBD2. The CDR3 is made up of 15 amino acids. After removal of 7 bases from V and 5 bases from J, the junction contained 10 bases not matched to a gene. The CDR3 bases are TGTGCCAGCACTAGAGCGGGGGCCCTTAACAATGAGCAGTTCTTC. Amino acids: CASTRAGALNNEQFF.

This clonotype appeared many times. V is TRBV12-3 or TRBV12-4 and J is TRBJ2-1, with D possibly matching TRBD2 (6 bases). Trimming took off 6 bases at V and 0 bases at J, with 18 bases between the two ends. The CDR3 totals 17 residues. CDR3 loop: CASSHPTSQSSYNEQFF. The CDR3, as DNA: TGTGCCAGCAGCCATCCTACTAGCCAGAGCTCCTACAATGAGCAGTTCTTC.

On this clonotype itself: A read error may be the cause here, since a much bigger clone is one base away. The chain uses TRBV6-6 and TRBJ2-2; D ambiguous. The germline V gene encodes CDR1 MNHNY and CDR2 SVGAGI (reference sequence). This CDR3 contains 13 residues. Trimming removed 4 bases from V and 3 bases from J, with 6 bases in between. The CDR3 is CASSSPYTGELFF. In nucleotides, the CDR3 is TGTGCCAGCAGTTCCCCCTACACCGGGGAGCTGTTTTTT.

The V call is TRBV7-9, the J call TRBJ1-1, with TRBD1 matching 8 bases. Germline lookup yields CDR1 SEHNR and CDR2 FQNEAQ (reference sequence). CDR3 length equals 16 residues. The trim removed 5 bases at V and 1 base at J, leaving 9 bases unmatched. The CDR3 sequence is CASSPTPGQENTEAFF. The DNA of the CDR3 is TGTGCCAGCAGCCCTACCCCGGGACAGGAGAACACTGAAGCTTTCTTT.

This clonotype showed up many times. The chain uses TRBV20-1 and TRBJ1-1, with a tentative D call TRBD1 (6 bases). The germline CDR1 and CDR2 sequences are DFQATT and SNEGSKA (reference sequence). The ends were cut back, 4 bases at V and 8 bases at J, with 14 bases in the middle. CDR3 size: 12 residues. The CDR3: CSATPGEVEAFF. Written as DNA, the CDR3 is TGCAGTGCTACCCCAGGGGAGGTCGAAGCTTTCTTT.

The table lists this clonotype with a few counts. The chain recombines TRBV11-1 with TRBJ1-1, with TRBD1 matching over 9 bases. In germline, CDR1 is SGHAT, CDR2 FQDESV (reference sequence). The CDR3 spans 18 residues. With V trimmed by 0 bases and J by 4 bases, 12 bases remained unmatched. The CDR3 spells CASSLAHLGQGKGTEAFF. The CDR3 DNA sequence: TGTGCCAGCAGCTTAGCCCATCTCGGACAGGGGAAGGGCACTGAAGCTTTCTTT.

This clonotype was counted ten times or more. The chain employs TRBV20-1 and TRBJ2-4; D is perhaps TRBD1 (6 bases). In germline, CDR1 is DFQATT, CDR2 SNEGSKA (reference sequence). The CDR3 is 14 residues long. V gave up 5 bases and J gave up 7 bases, with 18 bases separating them. Written as DNA, the CDR3 is TGCAGTGCTTACGGGCCCCTCAGGGGCAACATTCAGTACTTC. Protein product: CSAYGPLRGNIQYF.

This clonotype has a handful of counts. The J gene is TRBJ2-5, the V gene TRBV7-6, with 12 bases matching TRBD2. Trimming removed 5 bases from V and 5 bases from J; junction bases left unmatched: 9. The CDR3 runs to 16 residues. Germline CDR1 is SGHVS and CDR2 is FNYEAQ. CDR3 sequence (DNA): TGTGCCAGCAGCGCAATCCTAGCGGGGGGGCGTGAGACCCAGTACTTC. This encodes CASSAILAGGRETQYF.

This clonotype appeared many times. The rearrangement links TRBV4-3 to TRBJ2-1; TRBD2 matches at 16 bases. Germline V CDR1 and CDR2: LGHNA, YSLEER. J was trimmed by 5 bases and V by 0 bases; bases with no gene match: 10. This CDR3 region has 20 residues. The CDR3 DNA is TGCGCCAGCAGCCAAGATCCTCCCGGGACTAGCGGGGGGGCCGACAATGAGCAGTTCTTC. Its protein is CASSQDPPGTSGGADNEQFF.

This rearrangement joins TRBV6-1 to TRBJ2-3, with 7 bases identical to TRBD2. With V trimmed by 3 bases and J by 4 bases, 4 bases remained unmatched. The CDR3 has 14 residues. The V gene's germline CDR1 is MNHNS and CDR2 SASEGT. CDR3 amino acids: CASSDGLDPDTQYF. The CDR3 nucleotides are TGTGCCAGCAGTGACGGACTAGACCCAGATACGCAGTATTTT.

To note about this clonotype: A much larger clone differs by one base, so this may be a read error. V gene TRBV7-9 combines with J gene TRBJ2-1; 8 bases fit TRBD1. J gave up 10 bases and V 5 bases, and 10 bases lay outside the gene matches. CDR3 size: 14 residues. Germline CDR1 is SEHNR and CDR2 is FQNEAQ (reference sequence). Here the CDR3 DNA reads TGTGCCAGCAGCCGTCATACCAGGGGGCGGGAGCAGTTCTTC. This codes for CASSRHTRGREQFF.